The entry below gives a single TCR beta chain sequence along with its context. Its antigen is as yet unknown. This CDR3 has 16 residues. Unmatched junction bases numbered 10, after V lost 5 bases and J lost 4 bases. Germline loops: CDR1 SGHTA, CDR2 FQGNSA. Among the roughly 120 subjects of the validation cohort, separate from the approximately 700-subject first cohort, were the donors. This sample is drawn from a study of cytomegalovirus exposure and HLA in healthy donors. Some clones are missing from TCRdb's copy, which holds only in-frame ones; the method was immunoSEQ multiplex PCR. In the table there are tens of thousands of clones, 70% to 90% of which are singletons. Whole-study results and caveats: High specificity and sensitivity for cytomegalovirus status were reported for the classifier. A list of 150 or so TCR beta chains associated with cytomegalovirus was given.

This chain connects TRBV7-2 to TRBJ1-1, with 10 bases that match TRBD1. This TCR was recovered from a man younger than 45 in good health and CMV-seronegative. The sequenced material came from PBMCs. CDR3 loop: CASSPRTGGSGTEAFF. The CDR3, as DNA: TGTGCCAGCAGCCCCCGGACAGGGGGTTCTGGCACTGAAGCTTTCTTT.